A selection of T cell receptor beta chains follows, all from one sample in a study of blood T cell repertoires in COVID-19. Only in-frame clones appear in the TCRdb table, and some are missing; sequencing was by immunoSEQ multiplex PCR. The data show roughly 220,000 clones, about 85% seen once. Input material: peripheral blood. These receptors came from a woman between 50 and 59 years old with COVID-19, enrolled during active disease. The CDR3 runs from the conserved cysteine through the conserved F or W. The D gene is left open where the match is weak. Not every row has a clone size; where given, it reads once, few, many or a size class.

size	V	length	D	J	DNA	CDR3
-	TRBV4-3	15	-	TRBJ1-2	TGCGCCAGCGCTCATTGGCGGACAGCGGTATATGGCTACACCTTC	CASAHWRTAVYGYTF
-	TRBV6-5	14	TRBD2	TRBJ2-1	TGTGCCATCCGGGGGGGCAGAGGAGGCAATGAGCAGTTCTTC	CAIRGGRGGNEQFF
-	TRBV27	13	-	TRBJ1-2	TGTGCCAGCAGCGCGGGACGGATAAATGGCTACACCTTC	CASSAGRINGYTF
-	TRBV27	13	TRBD1	TRBJ1-4	TGTGCCAGCAGTTTAACAGGGGGGGAAAAACTGTTTTTT	CASSLTGGEKLFF
once	TRBV4-1	16	TRBD2	TRBJ2-3	TGCGCCAGCAGCCAAGATAGACTAGCGGGCACAGATACGCAGTATTTT	CASSQDRLAGTDTQYF
-	TRBV14	13	-	TRBJ1-2	TGTGCCAGCAGCCAAGTCATAGGGAGAGGCTACACCTTC	CASSQVIGRGYTF
-	TRBV12-5	16	-	TRBJ1-3	TGTGCTAGTGGTTTGTATACCAGGGTAGCTGGAAACACCATATATTTT	CASGLYTRVAGNTIYF
-	TRBV30	15	TRBD1	TRBJ2-5	TGTGCCTGGAGTGTACGGGACAGGATTCAAGAGACCCAGTACTTC	CAWSVRDRIQETQYF
-	TRBV13	13	-	TRBJ1-1	TGTGCCAGCAGCCCTGGGCCCAGGGCTGAAGCTTTCTTT	CASSPGPRAEAFF
-	TRBV25-1	14	-	TRBJ1-4	TGTGCCAGCAGTTCCCGGATGACGGGTGAAAAACTGTTTTTT	CASSSRMTGEKLFF
-	TRBV10-2	15	-	TRBJ1-1	TGCGCCAGCAGCCGTCCGGACAGTATGAACACTGAAGCTTTCTTT	CASSRPDSMNTEAFF
-	TRBV28	17	-	TRBJ2-3	TGTGCCAGCAGTTCAACCCACTTCCCCCTTAGCACAGATACGCAGTATTTT	CASSSTHFPLSTDTQYF
-	TRBV11-2	17	TRBD1	TRBJ2-2	TGTGCCAGCAGCCTCCCTCCAGGGGGCGCGAACACCGGGGAGCTGTTTTTT	CASSLPPGGANTGELFF
-	TRBV25-1	15	TRBD1	TRBJ1-2	TGTGCCAGCAGTGAATCGCCCGGGACAGTCTATGGCTACACCTTC	CASSESPGTVYGYTF
few	TRBV7-8	15	-	TRBJ2-7	TGTGCCAGCAGCTCGCTAGCTGTTAGCTCCTACGAGCAGTACTTC	CASSSLAVSSYEQYF
-	TRBV6-6	12	-	TRBJ1-1	TGTGCCAGCAGAGACAGCAACACTGAAGCTTTCTTT	CASRDSNTEAFF
-	TRBV5-1	17	TRBD1	TRBJ2-6	TGCGCCAGCAGTAGGGACAGTCTCCCCCCTGGGGCCAACGTCCTGACTTTC	CASSRDSLPPGANVLTF
few	TRBV24-1	15	TRBD1	TRBJ2-6	TGTGCCACACAGGGGGCGGAATCTGGGGCCAACGTCCTGACTTTC	CATQGAESGANVLTF
-	TRBV5-1	14	TRBD1	TRBJ1-1	TGCGCCAGCAGTCCGGACAGGTTGACTTATGCAGCTTTCTTT	CASSPDRLTYAAFF
once	TRBV5-1	17	TRBD1	TRBJ2-1	TGCGCCAGCAGCCGAATACAGGGGGCGCTCTCCTACAATGAGCAGTTCTTC	CASSRIQGALSYNEQFF
few	TRBV5-1	16	-	TRBJ1-1	TGCGCCAGCAGCGTAACCACAGGGCCACCAAACACTGAAGCTTTCTTT	CASSVTTGPPNTEAFF
once	TRBV14	14	-	TRBJ1-2	TGTGCCAGCAGCCCGTGGGGGCAGATATATGGCTACACCTTC	CASSPWGQIYGYTF
-	TRBV5-1	14	TRBD2	TRBJ2-1	TGCGCCAGCAGCTTGGACGGGGGGGCGGTTGAGCAGTTCTTC	CASSLDGGAVEQFF
few	TRBV5-6	13	-	TRBJ1-2	TGTGCCAGCAACCCTCAGGGTGGCTATGGCTACACCTTC	CASNPQGGYGYTF
-	TRBV27	17	TRBD1	TRBJ1-5	TGTGCCAGCAGTTTACGAGGGACAGGGTACGAGAGTCAGCCCCAGCATTTT	CASSLRGTGYESQPQHF
once	TRBV10-2	13	TRBD1	TRBJ1-4	TGCGCCAGCAGCGCAGGGACAGGAGAAAAACTGTTTTTT	CASSAGTGEKLFF
-	TRBV10-2	14	-	TRBJ2-3	TGCGCCAGCAGTGGGCTAGAAAGCACAGATACGCAGTATTTT	CASSGLESTDTQYF
-	TRBV19	14	-	TRBJ1-2	TGTGCCAGTAGTATAGTCCAGGATTTAAATGGCTACACCTTC	CASSIVQDLNGYTF
once	TRBV19	15	TRBD1	TRBJ1-2	TGTGCCAGTAGTTTGGACAGGGAGGCTAACTATGGCTACACCTTC	CASSLDREANYGYTF
-	TRBV9	15	TRBD2	TRBJ2-1	TGTGCCAGCAGCCCGAACGGGGGGTCATACAATGAGCAGTTCTTC	CASSPNGGSYNEQFF
-	TRBV5-1	15	-	TRBJ1-1	TGCGCCAGCAGCTTGAATCAGGGAGGGAAGCAGGAAGCTTTCTTT	CASSLNQGGKQEAFF
-	TRBV6-1	15	TRBD1	TRBJ1-1	TGTGCCAGCAGTGATTTGGGACAGCTGAACACTGAAGCTTTCTTT	CASSDLGQLNTEAFF
-	TRBV9	14	-	TRBJ2-7	TGTGCCAGCAGCGCCGCACTCCTAGGCGGGGAGCAGTACTTC	CASSAALLGGEQYF
-	TRBV10-1	17	-	TRBJ2-1	TGCGCCAGCAGTGAGTCAATCGCAGGCTTAATTCCCAGGGGGCAGTTCTTC	CASSESIAGLIPRGQFF
-	TRBV4-3	20	-	TRBJ1-6	TGCGCCAGCAGCCAAGTAGCGTCGCAGGCGGTGGCCGGTGGGGGGTCACCCCTCCACTTT	CASSQVASQAVAGGGSPLHF
-	TRBV5-5	15	TRBD2	TRBJ2-3	TGTGCCAGCACCCAACGGGGGGGCCCCGCAGATACGCAGTATTTT	CASTQRGGPADTQYF
-	TRBV28	16	TRBD1	TRBJ2-3	TGTGCCAGCAGCCTAGGGGGCCACACCTACACAGATACGCAGTATTTT	CASSLGGHTYTDTQYF
-	TRBV5-1	15	TRBD2	TRBJ2-3	TGCGCCAGCAGCCGTAGCGGGGGACGCACAGATACGCAGTATTTT	CASSRSGGRTDTQYF
once	TRBV28	15	TRBD1	TRBJ1-2	TGTGCCAGCAGTTTTTGGGCTGACAGGGGGCAAGGCTACACCTTC	CASSFWADRGQGYTF
-	TRBV13	16	TRBD2	TRBJ2-5	TGTGCCAGCAGCTTAGTGGCGGGGGGACCCCAAGAGACCCAGTACTTC	CASSLVAGGPQETQYF
-	TRBV11-3	13	-	TRBJ1-5	TGTGCCAGCAGCCAAGAGGGAGGGCAGCCCCAGCATTTT	CASSQEGGQPQHF
-	TRBV5-1	14	-	TRBJ1-1	TGCGCCAGCAGCTTGGTGGGGGAGGTCACTGAAGCTTTCTTT	CASSLVGEVTEAFF